The 16 T cell receptor beta chains reported below all come from one sample, sequenced in a study of cytomegalovirus exposure and HLA in healthy donors. The PCR used 60 Vbeta and 13 Jbeta primers. The method was immunoSEQ multiplex PCR; TCRdb's version includes in-frame clones alone and lacks a portion of them. This table has about 110,000 clones, about four fifths appearing once. What was sequenced was PBMCs. Every receptor here comes from a man over 45 in good health and CMV-seronegative.

The gene calls are TRBV7-9 and TRBJ1-3; the D is unclear. V lost 2 bases and J lost 4, with 9 bases in between. The germline gives CDR1 SEHNR, CDR2 FQNEAQ (reference sequence). The CDR3 is made up of 14 amino acids. CDR3 in DNA: TGTGCCAGCAGCTTAACTAGGGAAGGAAACACCATATATTTT. Protein product: CASSLTREGNTIYF.

The rearrangement uses TRBV9 and TRBJ2-2; no definite D call. The CDR3 is made up of 13 amino acids. Germline assignment: CDR1 SGDLS and CDR2 YYNGEE. V lost 4 bases and J lost 4, with 8 bases in between. The CDR3 coding sequence is TGTGCCAGCAGCTTTGGCAGCACCGGGGAGCTGTTTTTT. Protein: CASSFGSTGELFF.

This clone has more than one count but fewer than ten. The rearrangement links TRBV27 to TRBJ1-1, with D unclear. V lost 8 bases and J 2 bases, leaving 9 bases between the germline ends. From germline, CDR1 is MNHEY and CDR2 SMNVEV (reference sequence). The CDR3 is made up of 12 amino acids. Here the CDR3 DNA reads TGTGCCAGCTTAGCCACAAACACTGAAGCTTTCTTT. This sequence encodes CASLATNTEAFF.

This CDR3 reads CASSLSRVGNEKLFF. The CDR3 region has the DNA TGCGCCAGCAGCCTGTCTCGGGTCGGGAATGAAAAACTGTTTTTT. This chain links TRBV5-1 with TRBJ1-4; no definite D call. This CDR3 is built from 15 residues. V lost 4 bases, J lost 5 bases, and 15 bases lay in between. Germline V CDR1 and CDR2: SGHRS, YFSETQ.

The J gene is TRBJ1-1, the V gene TRBV9; no definite D call. The CDR3 has 13 amino acids. Germline CDR1 reads SGDLS; CDR2 reads YYNGEE. V was shortened by 4 bases and J by 4 bases, with 11 bases between the two germline ends. The CDR3 spells CASSLLVATEAFF. The CDR3 nucleotides read TGTGCCAGCAGCCTCTTGGTAGCCACTGAAGCTTTCTTT.

This clone occurred a few times. V gene TRBV27 combines with J gene TRBJ2-5; TRBD1 agrees at 12 bases. The germline gives CDR1 MNHEY, CDR2 SMNVEV (reference sequence). CDR3 size: 16 residues. Germline trimming cut 7 bases from V and 5 bases from J; bases unmatched to any gene: 11. Here the CDR3 reads CASIAFGTGGRETQYF. CDR3 DNA: TGTGCCAGCATAGCTTTTGGGACAGGGGGCAGGGAGACCCAGTACTTC.

The V and J genes are TRBV28 and TRBJ1-5; D is perhaps TRBD1 (5 bases). The CDR3 contains 14 residues. The germline V gene encodes CDR1 MDHEN and CDR2 SYDVKM. The germline V and J ends were trimmed by 4 bases and 7 bases, with 14 bases remaining between them. The CDR3 reads CASSSVGARQPQHF. DNA for the CDR3: TGTGCCAGCAGTTCCGTAGGGGCACGACAGCCCCAGCATTTT. The variable domain in full, with the rest retrieved from reference TRBV28 and TRBJ1-5, is DVKVTQSSRYLVKRTGEKVFLECVQDMDHENMFWYRQDPGLGLRLIYFSYDVKMKEKGDIPEGYSVSREKKERFSLILESASTNQTSMYLCASSSVGARQPQHFGDGTRLSIL.

The J gene is TRBJ1-3, the V gene TRBV18, with 9 bases lining up with TRBD1. The V gene end was trimmed by 4 bases and the J gene end by 0 bases; junction bases not matched to a gene: 13. The CDR3 is made up of 19 amino acids. In germline, CDR1 is KGHSH, CDR2 LQKENI. CDR3 sequence reads: CASSLDSPGQGFSGNTIYF. CDR3 bases: TGTGCCAGCTCACTGGATTCTCCGGGACAGGGTTTCTCTGGAAACACCATATATTTT.

J is TRBJ2-4 and V is TRBV7-9; a possible D gene is TRBD1 (6 bases). V lost 2 bases to trimming and J lost 7 bases, with 15 bases between them. This CDR3 spans 15 amino acids. Germline CDR1 SEHNR, CDR2 FQNEAQ (reference sequence). Here the CDR3 reads CASSLSGQGYNIQYF. DNA of the CDR3: TGTGCCAGCAGCTTAAGCGGTCAGGGGTACAACATTCAGTACTTC. Variable domain in full (rest from reference TRBV7-9 and TRBJ2-4): DTGVSQNPRHKITKRGQNVTFRCDPISEHNRLYWYRQTLGQGPEFLTYFQNEAQLEKSRLLSDRFSAERPKGSFSTLEIQRTEQGDSAMYLCASSLSGQGYNIQYFGAGTRLSVL.

This chain joins TRBV10-3 and TRBJ2-7; 11 bases agree with TRBD2. Trimming cost V 6 bases and J 7 bases; bases outside gene matches: 11. Germline CDR1 is ENHRY and CDR2 is SYGVKD. This CDR3 spans 15 amino acids. CDR3 in amino acids: CAISPLAGDRLEQYV. Written as DNA, the CDR3 is TGTGCCATCAGCCCACTAGCGGGGGACCGCTTAGAGCAGTACGTC.

V usage is TRBV7-9 and J usage is TRBJ2-2; no clear D. This CDR3 comprises 12 residues. V was shortened by 1 base and J by 7 bases, with 4 bases between the two germline ends. Germline V gene lookup returns CDR1 SEHNR and CDR2 FQNEAQ (reference sequence). CDR3 coding DNA: TGTGCCAGCAGCTTAGAATACGGGGAGCTGTTTTTT. It is translated as CASSLEYGELFF.

The J gene is TRBJ2-5, the V gene TRBV4-1, with 7 bases matching TRBD1. The germline gives CDR1 MGHRA, CDR2 YSYEKL. The CDR3 runs 16 residues. The ends lost 3 bases at V and 5 bases at J; junction bases unmatched: 12. CDR3: CASSQRGQGPGETQYF. For the CDR3, the DNA is TGCGCCAGCAGCCAGAGGGGGCAGGGGCCTGGGGAGACCCAGTACTTC.

V usage is TRBV6-1 and J usage is TRBJ2-2, with unresolved D. The V and J ends lost 8 bases and 9 bases respectively, with 16 bases between them. The CDR3 is 13 amino acids. Per the germline V gene, CDR1 is MNHNS and CDR2 is SASEGT. CDR3 in DNA: TGTGCCAGCGGTTTGGATCTGGGCAGGGAGCTGTTTTTT. It encodes CASGLDLGRELFF.

In this sample, this clone turned up a few times. This chain connects TRBV2 to TRBJ1-1; 9 positions agree with TRBD1. Trimming at V came to 6 bases and at J to 4 bases, leaving 9 bases not matched to a gene. Germline V lookup: CDR1 SNHLY, CDR2 FYNNEI. CDR3 size: 15 residues. As DNA, the CDR3 is TGTGCCAGCAGAGAAACAGGGGGCTACGGCACTGAAGCTTTCTTT. Its protein product is CASRETGGYGTEAFF.

The chain uses TRBV7-6 and TRBJ2-3, with D unclear. CDR1 is SGHVS and CDR2 is FNYEAQ in the germline V gene. V lost 7 bases and J lost 6, with 11 bases in between. This CDR3 comprises 12 residues. The DNA of the CDR3 is TGTGCCAGCACCCCCGTCGGGGATACGCAGTATTTT. It yields the protein CASTPVGDTQYF.

The rearrangement links TRBV18 to TRBJ1-2; D may be TRBD1 (5 bases). CDR3 length equals 16 residues. V was pared by 0 bases and J by 3 bases, with 14 bases between. Germline V lookup: CDR1 KGHSH, CDR2 LQKENI. DNA for the CDR3: TGTGCCAGCTCACCACCGGTCCCAGGGCTCGACTATGGCTACACCTTC. Its protein product is CASSPPVPGLDYGYTF.